The clone carrying this T cell receptor (beta chain) showed up just a few times. Assay used: immunoSEQ multiplex PCR; TCRdb lists only in-frame clones, some missing. The sample records over 350,000 clones, around 87% being singletons. Participants, about 18 to 90 years old, spanned under 30 US areas. This specimen comes from a study of blood T cell repertoires in COVID-19. Whole-study context: T cells, B-cell-depleted T cells, or PBMCs provided the cDNA or gDNA that served as material.

Germline loops: CDR1 SGHTA, CDR2 FQGTGA. This CDR3 region has 13 residues. V lost 5 bases to trimming and J lost 1 base, with 8 bases between them. The sequencing sample was made of PBMCs or T cells enriched from blood (not recorded which). The chain couples TRBV7-3 to TRBJ1-1; D is ambiguous. The receptor was isolated from a woman aged 25 to 45 with acute COVID-19. The CDR3 here is CASSITPNTEAFF. The CDR3 nucleotides read TGTGCCAGCAGCATTACACCGAACACTGAAGCTTTCTTT.